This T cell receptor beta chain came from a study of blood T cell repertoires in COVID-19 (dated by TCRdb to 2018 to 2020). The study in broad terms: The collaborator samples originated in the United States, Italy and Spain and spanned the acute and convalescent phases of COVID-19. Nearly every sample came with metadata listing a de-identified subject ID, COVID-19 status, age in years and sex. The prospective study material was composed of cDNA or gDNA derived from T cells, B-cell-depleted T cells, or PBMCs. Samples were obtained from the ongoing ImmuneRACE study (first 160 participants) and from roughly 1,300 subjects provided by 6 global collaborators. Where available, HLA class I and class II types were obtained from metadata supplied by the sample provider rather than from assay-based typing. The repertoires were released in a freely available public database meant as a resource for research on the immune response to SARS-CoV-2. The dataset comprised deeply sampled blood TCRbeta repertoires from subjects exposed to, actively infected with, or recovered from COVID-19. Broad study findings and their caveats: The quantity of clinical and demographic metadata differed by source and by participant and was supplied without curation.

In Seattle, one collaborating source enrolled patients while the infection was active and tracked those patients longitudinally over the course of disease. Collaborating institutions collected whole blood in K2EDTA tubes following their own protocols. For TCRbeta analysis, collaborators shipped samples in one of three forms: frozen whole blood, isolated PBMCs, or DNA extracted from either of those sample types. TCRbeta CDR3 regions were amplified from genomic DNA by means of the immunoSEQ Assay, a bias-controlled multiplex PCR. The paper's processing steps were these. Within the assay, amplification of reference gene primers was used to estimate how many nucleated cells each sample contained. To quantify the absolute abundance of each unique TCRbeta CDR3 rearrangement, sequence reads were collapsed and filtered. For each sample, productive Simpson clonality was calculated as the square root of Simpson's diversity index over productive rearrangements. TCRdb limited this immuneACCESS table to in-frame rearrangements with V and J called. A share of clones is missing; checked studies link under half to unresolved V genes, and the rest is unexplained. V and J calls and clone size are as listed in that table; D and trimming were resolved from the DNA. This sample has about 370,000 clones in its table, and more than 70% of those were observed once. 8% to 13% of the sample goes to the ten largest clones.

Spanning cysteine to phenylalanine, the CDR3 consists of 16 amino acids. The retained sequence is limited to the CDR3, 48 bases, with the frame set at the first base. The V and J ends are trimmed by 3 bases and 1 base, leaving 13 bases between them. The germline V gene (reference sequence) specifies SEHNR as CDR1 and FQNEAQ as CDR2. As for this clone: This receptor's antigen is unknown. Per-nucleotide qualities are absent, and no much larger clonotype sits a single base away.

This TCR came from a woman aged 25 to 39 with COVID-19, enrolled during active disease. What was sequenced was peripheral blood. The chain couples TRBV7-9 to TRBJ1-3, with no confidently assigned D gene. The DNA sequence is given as TGTGCCAGCAGCTTTTGGGCCGCTCGGTCTGGAAACACCATATATTTT. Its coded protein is CASSFWAARSGNTIYF.